Reported below is one T cell receptor beta chain. Its antigen is undetermined. The genomic DNA of each subset was split evenly across several immunoSEQ plates. Per sorted-subset replicate PCR, input was 150 to 250 ng DNA, representing tens of thousands of T cell genomes. Only in-frame clones appear in the TCRdb table, and some are missing; sequencing was by immunoSEQ multiplex PCR. Of more than 2,000,000 clones listed, 85% to 95% are singletons. This sample was taken from a study of shared clonotypes between healthy human individuals. Study conclusions and caveats: The study sampled only blood, and tissue repertoires likely differ.

V lost 1 base to trimming and J lost 5 bases; unmatched junction nucleotides: 8. Germline V gives CDR1 SGHDN, CDR2 FVKESK. The CDR3 extends over 16 amino acids. The TCR sequence derives from a man aged 18 to 35 in good health. The sequenced sample consisted of naive CD4+ T cells sorted from blood. Subset of the sample: CD45RA+ positively selected. The chain carries TRBV14 and TRBJ2-5; 9 bases are a match to TRBD1. The CDR3 bases are TGTGCCAGCAGCCAAGGCCCGGGACAGGGTAGGGAGACCCAGTACTTC. This sequence encodes CASSQGPGQGRETQYF. Drawing the rest from reference TRBV14 and TRBJ2-5, the complete variable domain is EAGVTQFPSHSVIEKGQTVTLRCDPISGHDNLYWYRRVMGKEIKFLLHFVKESKQDESGMPNNRFLAERTGGTYSTLKVQPAELEDSGVYFCASSQGPGQGRETQYFGPGTRLLVL.